The text below deals with one T cell receptor (beta chain). Germline CDR1 is SNHLY and CDR2 is FYNNEI. The CDR3 is 14 amino acids. V was shortened by 4 bases and J by 1 base, with 11 bases between the two germline ends. Authors' analysis steps: Scientists estimated how many nucleated cells there were by amplifying reference gene primers. Profiling relied on immunoSEQ multiplex PCR, and the TCRdb table lists in-frame clones only, not all of them. That table furnishes V, J and clone size, whereas the DNA furnished D and trimming. This sample yields roughly 220,000 clones, of which approximately 80% are seen a single time; just under 20% belongs to the top ten. This sample is part of a study of blood T cell repertoires in COVID-19. The overall study: The cDNA or gDNA used as material had been derived from T cells, B-cell-depleted T cells, or PBMCs.

The sequence derives from a man younger than 45 with active or convalescent COVID-19. The specimen sequenced was peripheral blood. The chain carries TRBV2 and TRBJ2-7; D possibly corresponds to TRBD2 (5 bases). DNA for the CDR3: TGTGCCAGCAGTGTGTACAGAGGGTCCTACGAGCAGTACTTC. Translation: CASSVYRGSYEQYF.